This T cell receptor beta chain was sequenced for a study of blood T cells in healthy people across ages. Study-wide context: About one barcoded beta molecule was captured per two T cells (by template switching).

The authors ran a second PCR of about 6 to 11 cycles using a sample-barcoded 5' primer and a J-beta primer mix. TCRdb reprocessed the 5' RACE reads via MiXCR and lists one record per CDR3 protein. This table holds some 760,000 distinct CDR3 sequences, about 25% found once. CDR1 is LGHDT and CDR2 is YNNKEL in the germline V gene (reference sequence). This CDR3 is built from 15 residues. With 4 bases removed from V and 5 bases from J, the gap between germline ends came to 17 bases. This sample also appeared in a second study, on T cells of mothers and their children.

The TCR sequence derives from a boy younger than 18 in good health. The chain couples TRBV3-1 to TRBJ2-5, with D possibly matching TRBD2 (5 bases). Sequenced material: blood. The CDR3 loop reads CASSLFRERSETQYF. CDR3 DNA sequence: TGTGCCAGCAGCCTGTTCCGGGAAAGGTCCGAGACCCAGTACTTC.